Detailed here is one TCR beta chain. Antigen unknown. The CDR3 covers 13 residues. Trimming shortened V by 5 bases and J by 5 bases, and 7 bases separated the two germline ends. CDR1 MDHEN and CDR2 SYDVKM come from the germline V gene. These data originate in a study of T cell repertoires in cytomegalovirus infection. Study-level background: A matching HLA type, together with CMV infection, was signaled by public TCR beta signatures. Whole-study results and caveats: In two of eight donors, the top clonotype was HLA-C-restricted CMV-specific.

MiXCR, applied by TCRdb to the reads, yields one record per CDR3 protein. The sample has some 500,000 distinct CDR3 sequences, approximately 40% seen once. Material: cultured PBMCs, obtained from culture after CMV antigen stimulation. The TCR sequence derives from a human donor in good health (CMV status not recorded). Some clones in this sample may be carry-over from other donors' samples. V usage is TRBV28 and J usage is TRBJ2-6, with D uncertain. This chain's CDR3 is CASSPPRANVLTF. The CDR3 DNA reads TGTGCCAGCAGTCCTCCCCGGGCCAACGTCCTGACTTTC.